This T cell receptor beta chain came from a study of blood T cell repertoires in COVID-19. The data were produced by immunoSEQ multiplex PCR, yet TCRdb's version contains in-frame clones alone and is incomplete. The sample yields 200,000 to 300,000 clones, roughly four fifths seen once. This clone turned up a few times. Trimming removed 3 bases at V and 4 bases at J, with 18 bases between. CDR3 length: 17 residues. The germline CDR1 and CDR2 sequences are LGHDT and YNNKEL (reference sequence). The source is a woman under 30 with acute or convalescent COVID-19. Source material: peripheral blood. This chain uses TRBV3-1 (or the pseudogene TRBV3-2) with TRBJ1-4, with D perhaps matching TRBD1 (5 bases). Written as DNA, the CDR3 is TGTGCCAGCAGCCACCAGGGAACCCCCGGCCATAATGAAAAACTGTTTTTT. Translating gives CASSHQGTPGHNEKLFF.